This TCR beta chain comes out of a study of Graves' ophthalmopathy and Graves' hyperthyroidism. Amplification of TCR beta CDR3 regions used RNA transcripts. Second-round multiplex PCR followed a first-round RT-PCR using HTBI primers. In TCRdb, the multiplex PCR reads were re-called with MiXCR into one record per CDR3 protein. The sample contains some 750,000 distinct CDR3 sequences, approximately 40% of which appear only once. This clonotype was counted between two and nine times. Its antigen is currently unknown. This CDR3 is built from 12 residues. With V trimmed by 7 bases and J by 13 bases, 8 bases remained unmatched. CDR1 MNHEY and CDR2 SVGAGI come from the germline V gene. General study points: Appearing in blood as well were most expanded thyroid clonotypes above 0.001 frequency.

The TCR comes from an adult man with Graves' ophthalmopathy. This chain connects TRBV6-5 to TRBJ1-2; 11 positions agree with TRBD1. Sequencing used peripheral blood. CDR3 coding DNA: TGTGCCAGCACAAAAGGACAGGGGGCGACCACCTTC. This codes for CASTKGQGATTF.